This TCR beta chain was captured in a study of cytomegalovirus exposure and HLA in healthy donors. General observations from the study: In a later analysis, several top co-occurrence clusters appeared linked to parvovirus B19, influenza, CMV and Epstein-Barr virus. Researchers left out some V segments, among them TRBV6-2 and TRBV6-3, as indistinguishable. Earlier analysis found most TCR beta V segments productive about 87% or about 30% of the time.

This CDR3 is 16 amino acids long. The junction had 7 bases not matched to a gene; V was cut back by 0 bases and J by 6 bases. CDR1 MGHRA and CDR2 YSYEKL come from the germline V gene. The primer mix had 60 Vbeta and 13 Jbeta primers. This table comes from immunoSEQ multiplex PCR, and its TCRdb copy is limited to in-frame clones, with some not included. The data show under 200,000 clones, and the top ten clones hold about 6.8%. Turning to this clone: Its antigen is unidentified.

This receptor was identified in a man aged 25 to 45 in good health and CMV-seronegative. The specimen was PBMCs. This rearrangement joins TRBV4-1 to TRBJ2-2, with TRBD2 identical over 7 bases. CDR3 protein: CASSQDKAGAAGELFF. In DNA form, the CDR3 reads TGCGCCAGCAGCCAAGATAAGGCGGGAGCGGCCGGGGAGCTGTTTTTT.